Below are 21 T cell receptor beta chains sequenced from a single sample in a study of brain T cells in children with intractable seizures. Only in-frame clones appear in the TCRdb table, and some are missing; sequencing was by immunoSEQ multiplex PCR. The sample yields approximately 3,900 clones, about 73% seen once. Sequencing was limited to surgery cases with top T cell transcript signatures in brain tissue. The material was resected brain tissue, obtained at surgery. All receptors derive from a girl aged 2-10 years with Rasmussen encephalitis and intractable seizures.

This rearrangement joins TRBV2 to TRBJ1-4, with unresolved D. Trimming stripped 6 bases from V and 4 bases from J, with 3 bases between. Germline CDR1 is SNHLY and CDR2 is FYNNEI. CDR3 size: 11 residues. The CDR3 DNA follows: TGTGCCAGCAGAGATAATGAAAAACTGTTTTTT. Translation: CASRDNEKLFF.

The CDR3, as DNA: TGCGCCAGCAGCTACGGACAGGGGAATGAAGCTTTCTTT. Translation gives CASSYGQGNEAFF. This chain joins TRBV5-1 and TRBJ1-1; 9 bases agree with TRBD1. This CDR3 has 13 amino acids. Per germline, CDR1 SGHRS and CDR2 YFSETQ. Losses at the gene ends were 3 bases for V and 7 bases for J; bases not matched to a gene: 4.

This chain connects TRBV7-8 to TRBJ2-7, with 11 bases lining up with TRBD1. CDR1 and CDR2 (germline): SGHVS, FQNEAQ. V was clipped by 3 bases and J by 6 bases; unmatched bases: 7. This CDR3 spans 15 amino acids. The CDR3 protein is CASSFTRTGGGEQYF. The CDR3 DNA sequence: TGTGCCAGCAGCTTCACCCGGACAGGGGGCGGCGAGCAGTACTTC.

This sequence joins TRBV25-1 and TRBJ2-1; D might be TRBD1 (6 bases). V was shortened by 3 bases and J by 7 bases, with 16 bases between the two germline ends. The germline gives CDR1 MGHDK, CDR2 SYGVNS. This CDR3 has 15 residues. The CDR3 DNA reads TGTGCCAGCAGTGACCGGACAGAGGGACGTAATGAGCAGTTCTTC. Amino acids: CASSDRTEGRNEQFF.

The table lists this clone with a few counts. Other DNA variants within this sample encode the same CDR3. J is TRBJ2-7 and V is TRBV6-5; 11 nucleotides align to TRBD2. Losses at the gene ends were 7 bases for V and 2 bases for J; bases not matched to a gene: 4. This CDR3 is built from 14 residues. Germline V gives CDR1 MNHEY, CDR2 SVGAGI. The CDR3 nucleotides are TGTGCCAGCATGGGGACTAGCGGAGCCTACGAGCAGTACTTC. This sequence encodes CASMGTSGAYEQYF.

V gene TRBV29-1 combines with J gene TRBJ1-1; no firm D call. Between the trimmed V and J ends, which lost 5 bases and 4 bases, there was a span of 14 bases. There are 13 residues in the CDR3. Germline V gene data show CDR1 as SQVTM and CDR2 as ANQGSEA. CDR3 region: CSVMSGVSTEAFF. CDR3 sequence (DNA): TGCAGCGTTATGTCAGGAGTCAGCACTGAAGCTTTCTTT.

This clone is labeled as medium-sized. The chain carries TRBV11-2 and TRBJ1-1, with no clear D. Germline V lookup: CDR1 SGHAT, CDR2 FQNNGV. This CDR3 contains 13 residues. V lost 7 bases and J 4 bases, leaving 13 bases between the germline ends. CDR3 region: CASKISQLTEAFF. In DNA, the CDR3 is TGTGCCAGCAAAATCTCACAGCTCACTGAAGCTTTCTTT.

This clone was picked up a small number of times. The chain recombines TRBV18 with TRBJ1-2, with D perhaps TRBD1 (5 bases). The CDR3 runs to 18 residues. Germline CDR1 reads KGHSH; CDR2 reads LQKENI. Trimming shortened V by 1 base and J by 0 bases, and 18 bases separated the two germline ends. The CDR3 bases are TGTGCCAGCTCACCACTAGGGCAGGGAGGAGCCTCTAACTATGGCTACACCTTC. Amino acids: CASSPLGQGGASNYGYTF.

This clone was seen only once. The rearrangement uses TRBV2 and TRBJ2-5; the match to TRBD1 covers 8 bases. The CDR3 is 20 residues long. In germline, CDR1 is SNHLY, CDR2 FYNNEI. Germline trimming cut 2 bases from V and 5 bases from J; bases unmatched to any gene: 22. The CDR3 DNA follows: TGTGCCAGCAGTGAAACCCCAACTGACAGGGGTGGTGGGATGGGGGAGACCCAGTACTTC. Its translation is CASSETPTDRGGGMGETQYF.

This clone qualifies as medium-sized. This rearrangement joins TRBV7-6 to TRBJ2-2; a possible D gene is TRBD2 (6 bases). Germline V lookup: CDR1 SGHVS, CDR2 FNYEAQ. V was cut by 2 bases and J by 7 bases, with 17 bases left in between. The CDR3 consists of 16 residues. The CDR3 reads CASSLRWRGRIGELFF. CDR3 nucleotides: TGTGCCAGCAGCTTACGATGGCGGGGAAGGATCGGGGAGCTGTTTTTT.

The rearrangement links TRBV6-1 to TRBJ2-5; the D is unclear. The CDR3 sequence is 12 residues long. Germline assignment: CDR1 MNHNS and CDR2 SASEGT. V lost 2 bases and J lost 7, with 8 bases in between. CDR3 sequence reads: CASSESYGTQYF. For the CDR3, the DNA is TGTGCCAGCAGTGAAAGCTATGGGACCCAGTACTTC.

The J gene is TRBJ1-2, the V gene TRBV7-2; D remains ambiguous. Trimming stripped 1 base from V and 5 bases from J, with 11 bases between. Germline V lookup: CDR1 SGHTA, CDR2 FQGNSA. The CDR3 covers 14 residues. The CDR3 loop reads CASSLVYRNYGYTF. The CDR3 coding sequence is TGTGCCAGCAGCTTAGTTTACAGAAATTATGGCTACACCTTC.

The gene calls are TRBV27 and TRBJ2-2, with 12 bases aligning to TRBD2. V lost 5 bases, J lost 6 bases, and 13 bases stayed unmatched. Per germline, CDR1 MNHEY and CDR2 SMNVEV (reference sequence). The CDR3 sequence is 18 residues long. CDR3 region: CASSPHQLAGGMAGELFF. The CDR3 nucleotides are TGTGCCAGCAGTCCCCACCAACTAGCGGGGGGTATGGCCGGGGAGCTGTTTTTT.

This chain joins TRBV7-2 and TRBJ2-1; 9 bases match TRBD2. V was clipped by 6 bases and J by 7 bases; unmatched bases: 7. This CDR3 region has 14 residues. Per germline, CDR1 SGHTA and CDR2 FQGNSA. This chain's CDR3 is CASRPGLAMNEQFF. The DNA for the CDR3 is TGTGCCAGCAGACCGGGACTAGCTATGAATGAGCAGTTCTTC.

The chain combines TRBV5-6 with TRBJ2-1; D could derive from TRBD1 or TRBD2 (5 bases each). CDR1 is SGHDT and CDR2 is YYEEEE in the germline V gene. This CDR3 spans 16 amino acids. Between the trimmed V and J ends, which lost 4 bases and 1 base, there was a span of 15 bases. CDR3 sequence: CASSRGRYGSYNEQFF. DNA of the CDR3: TGTGCCAGCAGCCGGGGACGATACGGGTCCTACAATGAGCAGTTCTTC.

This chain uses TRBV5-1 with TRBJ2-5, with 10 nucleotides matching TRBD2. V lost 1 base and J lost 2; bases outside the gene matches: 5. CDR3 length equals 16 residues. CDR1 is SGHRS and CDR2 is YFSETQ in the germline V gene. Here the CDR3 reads CASSLWSSGGQETQYF. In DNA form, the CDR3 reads TGCGCCAGCAGCTTGTGGTCTAGCGGGGGTCAAGAGACCCAGTACTTC.

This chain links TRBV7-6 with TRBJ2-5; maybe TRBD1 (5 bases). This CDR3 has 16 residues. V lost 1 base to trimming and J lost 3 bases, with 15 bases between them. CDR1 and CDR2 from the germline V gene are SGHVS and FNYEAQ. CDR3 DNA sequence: TGTGCCAGCAGCTTAGATAGGCCTCCAGGGAAAGAGACCCAGTACTTC. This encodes CASSLDRPPGKETQYF.

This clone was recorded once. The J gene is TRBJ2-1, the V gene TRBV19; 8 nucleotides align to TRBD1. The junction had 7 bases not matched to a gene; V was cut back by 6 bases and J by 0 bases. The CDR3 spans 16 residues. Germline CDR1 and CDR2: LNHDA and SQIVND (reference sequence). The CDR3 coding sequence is TGTGCCAGTAGCACCCCCACAGGGGGCTCCTACAATGAGCAGTTCTTC. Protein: CASSTPTGGSYNEQFF.

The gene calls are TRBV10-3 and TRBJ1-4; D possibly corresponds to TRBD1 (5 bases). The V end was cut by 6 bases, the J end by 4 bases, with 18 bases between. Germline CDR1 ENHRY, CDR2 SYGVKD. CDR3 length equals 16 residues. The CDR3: CAISAALGLGNEKLFF. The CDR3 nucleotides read TGTGCCATCAGCGCAGCTTTGGGGCTGGGTAATGAAAAACTGTTTTTT.

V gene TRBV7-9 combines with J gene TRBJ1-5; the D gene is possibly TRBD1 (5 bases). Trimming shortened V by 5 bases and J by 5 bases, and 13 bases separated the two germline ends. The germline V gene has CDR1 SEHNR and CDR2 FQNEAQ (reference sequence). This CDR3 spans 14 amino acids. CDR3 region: CASSNPGGDQPQHF. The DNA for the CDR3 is TGTGCCAGCAGCAACCCCGGGGGGGATCAGCCCCAGCATTTT.

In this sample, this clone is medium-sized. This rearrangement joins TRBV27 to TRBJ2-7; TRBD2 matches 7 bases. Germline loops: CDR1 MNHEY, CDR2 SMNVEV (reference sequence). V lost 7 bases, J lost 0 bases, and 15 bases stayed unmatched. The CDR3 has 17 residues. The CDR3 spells CASKSVSSGTSSYEQYF. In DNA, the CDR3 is TGTGCCAGCAAATCTGTTTCTAGCGGAACTAGCTCCTACGAGCAGTACTTC.